The clone carrying this T cell receptor (beta chain) was recorded at least ten times. Its antigen is currently unknown. This CDR3 has 13 residues. Germline CDR1 KGHSH, CDR2 LQKENI. The V gene lost 6 bases and the J gene lost 4 bases, with 12 bases spanning the gap. This sample stems from a study of T cells after yellow fever vaccination. Study in general: With SMART-Seq v4 Ultra Low Input, the fractions containing low cell numbers were prepared.

MiXCR, run by TCRdb on the 5' RACE reads, gives a single entry per CDR3 protein. This table holds 500,000 to 650,000 distinct CDR3 sequences, approximately 16% found once. Notes on the study in general: It was the secondary response that reached its peak faster, day 5 versus 15, but it was weaker. Abundant contaminating clonotypes from the bulk population could appear in FACS-sorted repertoires. Clonotypes appearing in both CD4 and CD8 compartments existed, and their share was small.

The receptor comes from a man aged 18-30 years who received the YFV17D yellow fever vaccine. The chain combines TRBV18 with TRBJ1-1, with D possibly matching TRBD1 (5 bases). This material consisted of PBMCs, taken less than 6 days after the first yellow fever vaccination. In DNA form, the CDR3 reads TGTGCCAGCTCCCAGCGGGGGTCCACTGAAGCTTTCTTT. This translates into CASSQRGSTEAFF.